The 32 T cell receptor beta chains in this list originate from one sample, sequenced in a study of blood T cell repertoires in COVID-19. Profiling relied on immunoSEQ multiplex PCR, and the TCRdb table lists in-frame clones only, not all of them. Of under 250,000 clones in the sample, 85% to 90% were seen once. Sequencing used peripheral blood. These receptors all come from a man over 45 with COVID-19, enrolled during active disease.

The chain carries TRBV7-6 and TRBJ2-1; 8 nucleotides line up with TRBD2. This CDR3 is built from 16 residues. The germline gives CDR1 SGHVS, CDR2 FNYEAQ. Trimming took 0 bases from V and 6 from J; bases not matched to a gene: 7. This CDR3 is CASSLAGTSVSNEQFF. CDR3 DNA sequence: TGTGCCAGCAGCTTAGCTGGGACTAGTGTTTCCAATGAGCAGTTCTTC.

The V and J genes are TRBV29-1 and TRBJ1-2; D remains ambiguous. The CDR3 covers 13 residues. Trimming took 3 bases from V and 4 from J, leaving 12 bases between them. The germline CDR1 and CDR2 sequences are SQVTM and ANQGSEA. CDR3 residues: CSVDAGRGYGYTF. The CDR3 DNA reads TGCAGCGTTGACGCGGGGAGAGGCTATGGCTACACCTTC.

The rearrangement uses TRBV9 and TRBJ1-3; TRBD1 aligns across 8 bases. Germline V lookup: CDR1 SGDLS, CDR2 YYNGEE. V was pared by 4 bases and J by 7 bases, with 19 bases of the junction left unmatched. The CDR3 extends over 18 amino acids. CDR3 nucleotides: TGTGCCAGCAGCCCCCTGGACAGGGAGAATTTTTTAGGCAACACCATATATTTT. Translation: CASSPLDRENFLGNTIYF.

As regards this clone: No DNA is shown, since the ends of the CDR3 on it are uncertain; the CDR3 is the one TCRdb lists. The chain employs TRBV19 and TRBJ1-5; the table's D call of TRBD1 was not tested on the DNA. Germline loops: CDR1 LNHDA, CDR2 SQIVND (reference sequence). The CDR3 extends over 16 residues, inclusive of both ends. CDR3 residues: CASSTKGHFGNQPQHF.

The CDR3 nucleotides read TGTGCCTGGAGTTCACCGGCGGGCTATGGCTACACCTTC. Its translation: CAWSSPAGYGYTF. The rearrangement links TRBV30 to TRBJ1-2; D ambiguous. V was clipped by 2 bases and J by 4 bases, with 11 bases between them. The length of the CDR3 is 13 residues. Germline assignment: CDR1 GTSNPN and CDR2 SVGIG (reference sequence).

The J gene is TRBJ1-2, the V gene TRBV11-1, with a tentative D call TRBD1 (6 bases). The V and J ends lost 8 bases and 8 bases respectively, with 18 bases between them. CDR3 size: 13 residues. Per germline, CDR1 SGHAT and CDR2 FQDESV (reference sequence). Here the CDR3 DNA reads TGTGCCAGCGCCTTGGCGGGGGCTGGAGGCTACACCTTC. Translating it yields CASALAGAGGYTF.

The rearrangement uses TRBV4-2 and TRBJ1-4, with unresolved D. Germline loops: CDR1 LGHNA, CDR2 YNFKEQ. With 4 bases removed from V and 3 bases from J, the gap between germline ends came to 15 bases. The CDR3 loop spans 16 amino acids. The CDR3 DNA reads as TGTGCCAGCAGCCGCCCCCCGGGAGACGCTAATGAAAAACTGTTTTTT. It specifies CASSRPPGDANEKLFF.

The gene calls are TRBV24-1 and TRBJ1-2, with 7 bases aligning to TRBD1. The V segment lost 4 bases and the J segment 4 bases; nucleotides outside the gene matches: 8. CDR3 length: 15 residues. The germline CDR1 and CDR2 sequences are KGHDR and SFDVKD. The CDR3 DNA follows: TGTGCCACCAGTGACACGACAGGGAAGCGCTATGGCTACACCTTC. This sequence encodes CATSDTTGKRYGYTF.

The V gene is TRBV7-7, the J gene TRBJ1-1; D gene uncertain. Germline assignment: CDR1 SSHAT and CDR2 FNYEAQ (reference sequence). The CDR3 sequence is 13 residues long. Trimming stripped 4 bases from V and 1 base from J, with 7 bases between. CDR3 in DNA: TGTGCCAGCAGCTACTCAAGGAACACTGAAGCTTTCTTT. This translates into CASSYSRNTEAFF. Complete variable domain (other parts from reference TRBV7-7 and TRBJ1-1): GAGVSQSPRYKVTKRGQDVTLRCDPISSHATLYWYQQALGQGPEFLTYFNYEAQPDKSGLPSDRFSAERPEGSISTLTIQRTEQRDSAMYRCASSYSRNTEAFFGQGTRLTVV.

The gene calls are TRBV2 and TRBJ1-1; a weak D match, TRBD1 (5 bases). V dropped 4 bases and J dropped 1 base, with 10 bases sitting between them. This CDR3 has 14 amino acids. The germline V gene has CDR1 SNHLY and CDR2 FYNNEI. The CDR3 DNA sequence: TGTGCCAGCAGTGCCGACAGATCGAACACTGAAGCTTTCTTT. Amino acids: CASSADRSNTEAFF. The whole variable domain, remainder taken from reference TRBV2 and TRBJ1-1, is EPEVTQTPSHQVTQMGQEVILRCVPISNHLYFYWYRQILGQKVEFLVSFYNNEISEKSEIFDDQFSVERPDGSNFTLKIRSTKLEDSAMYFCASSADRSNTEAFFGQGTRLTVV.

This chain links TRBV30 with TRBJ1-1, with TRBD1 matching over 12 bases. The CDR3 extends over 13 amino acids. V lost 5 bases to trimming and J lost 7 bases; unmatched junction nucleotides: 5. Germline V gives CDR1 GTSNPN, CDR2 SVGIG (reference sequence). The CDR3 nucleotides are TGTGCCTGGTCCGGGACAGGGGGCTTTGAAGCTTTCTTT. Its translation: CAWSGTGGFEAFF.

The chain carries TRBV20-1 and TRBJ1-1, with D unresolved. This CDR3 has 12 residues. Germline V gene data show CDR1 as DFQATT and CDR2 as SNEGSKA (reference sequence). V shed 3 bases and J shed 1 base, with 6 bases lying between them. CDR3 coding DNA: TGCAGTGCTAGTCAATCGAACACTGAAGCTTTCTTT. Amino acid sequence: CSASQSNTEAFF.

The rearrangement joins TRBV10-3 to TRBJ1-1, with D perhaps TRBD1 (5 bases). The germline V and J ends were trimmed by 5 bases and 1 base, with 11 bases remaining between them. Germline loops: CDR1 ENHRY, CDR2 SYGVKD. CDR3 size: 14 residues. CDR3 residues: CAISQQETNTEAFF. In nucleotides, the CDR3 is TGTGCCATCAGTCAACAGGAAACGAACACTGAAGCTTTCTTT.

This rearrangement joins TRBV2 to TRBJ2-7; D not certain. With 4 bases removed from V and 4 bases from J, the gap between germline ends came to 14 bases. Germline V lookup: CDR1 SNHLY, CDR2 FYNNEI. The CDR3 is made up of 14 amino acids. CDR3 residues: CASSVGQLPYEQYF. The CDR3 DNA sequence: TGTGCCAGCAGTGTTGGGCAGCTACCTTACGAGCAGTACTTC.

This chain joins TRBV19 and TRBJ2-7; 9 bases align to TRBD1. J gave up 4 bases and V 3 bases, and 19 bases lay outside the gene matches. This CDR3 is built from 19 residues. Germline-derived CDR1 and CDR2 are LNHDA and SQIVND (reference sequence). This chain's CDR3 is CASSMGQGVVNRGRYEQYF. The CDR3 DNA reads TGTGCCAGTAGTATGGGACAGGGTGTAGTTAATCGCGGTCGATACGAGCAGTACTTC.

The CDR3 DNA sequence: TGTGCCAGCAGCTTAGGGGCAGGGGGGGAGACCCAGTACTTC. As protein: CASSLGAGGETQYF. The chain recombines TRBV7-2 with TRBJ2-5; possibly TRBD1 for D (7 bases). Germline V lookup: CDR1 SGHTA, CDR2 FQGNSA. V lost 1 base to trimming and J lost 5 bases, with 11 bases between them. The CDR3 consists of 14 residues.

The chain couples TRBV27 to TRBJ1-6; 9 bases are shared with TRBD1. V was pared by 6 bases and J by 10 bases, with 7 bases of the junction left unmatched. Germline CDR1 reads MNHEY; CDR2 reads SMNVEV (reference sequence). The CDR3 totals 14 residues. CDR3 sequence reads: CASSPTGGVSPLHF. DNA for the CDR3: TGTGCCAGCAGCCCGACAGGGGGGGTGTCACCCCTCCACTTT.

The CDR3: CASSVAEETQYF. The CDR3 DNA follows: TGTGCCAGCAGCGTAGCGGAAGAGACCCAGTACTTC. The chain links TRBV11-2 to TRBJ2-5; a possible D gene is TRBD2 (6 bases). Between the trimmed V and J ends, which lost 5 bases and 3 bases, there was a span of 7 bases. CDR1 and CDR2 from the germline V gene are SGHAT and FQNNGV. The CDR3 extends over 12 amino acids.

This rearrangement joins TRBV12-3 or TRBV12-4 to TRBJ2-7, with a possible D match to TRBD2 (5 bases). The V end lost 1 base, the J end lost 9 bases, and 10 bases lay between the germline ends. The CDR3 has 12 residues. The CDR3 loop is CASSLGPAGQYF. The CDR3 DNA reads as TGTGCCAGCAGTTTAGGGCCGGCGGGGCAGTACTTC.

This sequence joins TRBV6-1 and TRBJ2-1; TRBD2 agrees at 8 bases. V lost 5 bases and J lost 5; bases outside the gene matches: 11. CDR3 length: 16 residues. Germline V gene data show CDR1 as MNHNS and CDR2 as SASEGT. The chain's CDR3 is CASSKEGGRNHNEQFF. In DNA, the CDR3 is TGTGCCAGCAGTAAAGAGGGCGGGAGGAACCACAATGAGCAGTTCTTC.

This clone was detected only once. The chain has TRBV6-1 and TRBJ1-2; 8 nucleotides agree with TRBD1. In germline, CDR1 is MNHNS, CDR2 SASEGT. The V segment lost 3 bases and the J segment 3 bases; nucleotides outside the gene matches: 9. This CDR3 spans 16 amino acids. CDR3 in amino acids: CASSEIGQGLYYGYTF. The DNA of the CDR3 is TGTGCCAGCAGTGAGATCGGACAGGGATTATACTATGGCTACACCTTC.

The rearrangement links TRBV12-3 or TRBV12-4 to TRBJ2-7; D might be TRBD2 (6 bases). Trimming took off 6 bases at V and 7 bases at J, with 7 bases between the two ends. CDR3 length: 10 amino acids. The CDR3 DNA follows: TGTGCCAGCAGAGGAGGGGAGCAGTACTTC. This gives the protein CASRGGEQYF.

This sequence joins TRBV10-3 and TRBJ2-1; the match to TRBD2 covers 7 bases. The length of the CDR3 is 15 residues. Losses at the gene ends were 4 bases for V and 5 bases for J; bases not matched to a gene: 8. The germline V gene has CDR1 ENHRY and CDR2 SYGVKD. The CDR3 coding sequence is TGTGCCATCAGTGGAACGGGACTACCAGACAATGAGCAGTTCTTC. This sequence encodes CAISGTGLPDNEQFF.

The chain uses TRBV5-5 and TRBJ1-4; D gene uncertain. CDR1 SGHKS and CDR2 YYEKEE come from the germline V gene (reference sequence). The CDR3 loop spans 15 amino acids. Trimming shortened V by 2 bases and J by 7 bases, and 15 bases separated the two germline ends. CDR3 sequence: CASSFGESTSEKLFF. CDR3 nucleotide sequence: TGTGCCAGCAGCTTCGGGGAATCGACCAGTGAAAAACTGTTTTTT.

V gene TRBV3-1 (or the pseudogene TRBV3-2) combines with J gene TRBJ2-1, with 9 bases identical to TRBD1. Trimming took 0 bases from V and 9 from J; bases not matched to a gene: 3. The CDR3 runs 14 residues. CDR1 is LGHDT, CDR2 YNNKEL, per germline (reference sequence). The CDR3 loop reads CASSQDTTGGEQFF. CDR3 sequence (DNA): TGTGCCAGCAGCCAAGATACGACAGGGGGTGAGCAGTTCTTC.

The rearrangement links TRBV7-9 to TRBJ2-7, with a possible D match to TRBD1 (6 bases). The germline V gene has CDR1 SEHNR and CDR2 FQNEAQ (reference sequence). The CDR3 is made up of 15 amino acids. Trimming shortened V by 1 base and J by 2 bases, and 12 bases separated the two germline ends. The CDR3 DNA reads TGTGCCAGCAGCTTAGTGGGACAATTGACCTACGAGCAGTACTTC. The encoded protein is CASSLVGQLTYEQYF. The full variable domain, with the rest looked up from reference TRBV7-9 and TRBJ2-7, is DTGVSQNPRHKITKRGQNVTFRCDPISEHNRLYWYRQTLGQGPEFLTYFQNEAQLEKSRLLSDRFSAERPKGSFSTLEIQRTEQGDSAMYLCASSLVGQLTYEQYFGPGTRLTVT.

The chain carries TRBV2 and TRBJ1-2; weak D call: TRBD1 (6 bases). The V gene's germline CDR1 is SNHLY and CDR2 FYNNEI. The CDR3 totals 13 residues. Trimming pared 7 bases from V and 6 bases from J, leaving 15 bases between. In DNA form, the CDR3 reads TGTGCCAGCATTAATCACAGGGTACATGGCTACACCTTC. It codes for CASINHRVHGYTF.

The rearrangement joins TRBV27 to TRBJ1-2, with D possibly matching TRBD1 (6 bases). Germline values: CDR1 MNHEY, CDR2 SMNVEV (reference sequence). The length of the CDR3 is 16 residues. Trimming left V 5 bases short and J 4 bases short, with 20 bases between. The chain's CDR3 is CASSHQRGAGRYGYTF. The CDR3 DNA is TGTGCCAGCAGTCACCAGCGGGGGGCTGGCCGCTATGGCTACACCTTC.

In nucleotides, the CDR3 is TGTGCCACCACCCAAAGAGGACAGGGAGGTTGGGATACGCAGTATTTT. As protein: CATTQRGQGGWDTQYF. The chain has TRBV7-9 and TRBJ2-3; 8 nucleotides align to TRBD1. CDR1 and CDR2 (germline): SEHNR, FQNEAQ (reference sequence). V shed 10 bases and J 6 bases; nucleotides not matched to a gene: 18. The CDR3 sequence is 16 residues long.

This clone showed up just a few times. V is TRBV28 and J is TRBJ2-7, with 7 nucleotides matching TRBD1. The germline gives CDR1 MDHEN, CDR2 SYDVKM. Trimming took 5 bases from V and 3 from J; bases not matched to a gene: 10. The CDR3 length is 15 residues. For the CDR3, the DNA is TGTGCCAGCAGTACGACAGGGACGGGATTCTACGAGCAGTACTTC. Amino acids: CASSTTGTGFYEQYF.

The chain couples TRBV19 to TRBJ1-5, with no clear D. CDR1 LNHDA and CDR2 SQIVND come from the germline V gene (reference sequence). The CDR3 runs to 15 residues. V was pared by 7 bases and J by 0 bases, with 13 bases between. CDR3 bases: TGTGCCAGTACCCCGGTTCCCTATAGCAATCAGCCCCAGCATTTT. It specifies CASTPVPYSNQPQHF.

This chain uses TRBV7-2 with TRBJ2-7, with TRBD2 as a possible D gene (7 bases). Trimming stripped 0 bases from V and 8 bases from J, with 17 bases between. Germline values: CDR1 SGHTA, CDR2 FQGNSA. The CDR3 extends over 15 amino acids. The CDR3 DNA follows: TGTGCCAGCAGCTTAGCGCTGGGGGGGGCTGATAAGCAGTACTTC. Protein product: CASSLALGGADKQYF.